The source of this TCR beta chain is a study of blood T cell repertoires in COVID-19. The CDR3 has 14 residues. Germline CDR1 and CDR2: MDHEN and SYDVKM. Trimming cost V 3 bases and J 8 bases; bases outside gene matches: 9. Assay: immunoSEQ multiplex PCR; the TCRdb copy retains only in-frame clones and omits some. The data show 200,000 to 250,000 clones, with less than 90% seen just once and nearly 20% held by the top ten. The receptor was isolated from a man aged 25 to 40 with active or convalescent COVID-19. Sequencing was done on a sample of peripheral blood. The rearrangement joins TRBV28 to TRBJ1-2, with 7 bases lining up with TRBD1. CDR3 amino acids: CASSLRDSFWGYTF. The CDR3 coding sequence is TGTGCCAGCAGTTTGCGGGACAGCTTTTGGGGCTACACCTTC.